These T cell receptor beta chains were read from a single sample in a study of PD-L1 blockade in urothelial cancer. The repertoire was sequenced with immunoSEQ multiplex PCR; TCRdb's copy has only in-frame clones and lacks some. The repertoire holds 90,000 to 100,000 clones, with 90% as singletons. Sequenced here: PBMCs, sampled around atezolizumab (anti-PD-L1) treatment. These receptors were collected from a man in his 60s with urothelial cancer. Both conserved end residues are part of each CDR3.

j_gene: TRBJ1-1
v_gene: TRBV5-1
CDR3aa: CASSLVRGGGETEAFF

j_gene: TRBJ1-2
v_gene: TRBV30
CDR3aa: CAWSPNHPVSYGYTF

j_gene: TRBJ2-5
v_gene: TRBV7-8
CDR3aa: CASSLGRAGGQETQYF

j_gene: TRBJ1-2
v_gene: TRBV7-2
CDR3aa: CASSLIGSNGYTF

j_gene: TRBJ2-7
v_gene: TRBV6-5
CDR3aa: CASSKQGSYEQYF

j_gene: TRBJ1-1
v_gene: TRBV4-3
CDR3aa: CASSQDLGQMNTEAFF

j_gene: TRBJ2-7
v_gene: TRBV11-2
CDR3aa: CASSFRLAGGYEQYF

j_gene: TRBJ1-2
v_gene: TRBV28
CDR3aa: CASSLPGLYGYTF

j_gene: TRBJ2-7
v_gene: TRBV5-1
CDR3aa: CASSYSGTDYEQYF

j_gene: TRBJ2-1
v_gene: TRBV7-2
CDR3aa: CASSSYSGAEQFF

j_gene: TRBJ1-2
v_gene: TRBV7-9
CDR3aa: CASSLSPTGADYGYTF

j_gene: TRBJ2-2
v_gene: TRBV5-6
CDR3aa: CASSRWTGDTGELFF

j_gene: TRBJ2-1
v_gene: TRBV27
CDR3aa: CASNFVNGNEQFF

j_gene: TRBJ1-1
v_gene: TRBV18
CDR3aa: CASSPPGLPNTEAFF

j_gene: TRBJ2-1
v_gene: TRBV7-6
CDR3aa: CASSLDSFESYNEQFF

j_gene: TRBJ2-1
v_gene: TRBV18
CDR3aa: CASSPGAGFYNEQFF

j_gene: TRBJ2-2
v_gene: TRBV9
CDR3aa: CASKRGGTPSTGELFF

j_gene: TRBJ2-1
v_gene: TRBV28
CDR3aa: CASSFRSGGSYNEQFF

j_gene: TRBJ2-1
v_gene: TRBV7-2
CDR3aa: CASSFAGQGAVNEQFF

j_gene: TRBJ2-2
v_gene: TRBV7-9
CDR3aa: CASTNPGTGELFF

j_gene: TRBJ1-6
v_gene: TRBV19
CDR3aa: CASSIDSYYNSPLHF

j_gene: TRBJ2-1
v_gene: TRBV9
CDR3aa: CASSVGSGSTNEQFF

j_gene: TRBJ2-5
v_gene: TRBV15
CDR3aa: CATSRGLLETQYF

j_gene: TRBJ1-4
v_gene: TRBV4-3
CDR3aa: CASSQDLGQGNEKLFF

j_gene: TRBJ2-1
v_gene: TRBV5-4
CDR3aa: CASSSIPSGRGYNEQFF

j_gene: TRBJ1-6
v_gene: TRBV10-3
CDR3aa: CAIRRGLGNNSPLHF

j_gene: TRBJ2-7
v_gene: TRBV7-8
CDR3aa: CASSLYGGFEQYF

j_gene: TRBJ1-1
v_gene: TRBV7-8
CDR3aa: CASSMGHQNTEAFF

j_gene: TRBJ2-4
v_gene: TRBV10-3
CDR3aa: CAISPGTPNIQYF

j_gene: TRBJ2-2
v_gene: TRBV19
CDR3aa: CASSLSMGGGELFF

j_gene: TRBJ2-7
v_gene: TRBV29-1
CDR3aa: CSVGSGGYEQYF

j_gene: TRBJ2-2
v_gene: TRBV5-4
CDR3aa: CASSTPTGELFF

j_gene: TRBJ2-7
v_gene: TRBV7-2
CDR3aa: CASSFTPGYEQYF

j_gene: TRBJ2-7
v_gene: TRBV5-1
CDR3aa: CASSIDRSYEQYF

j_gene: TRBJ1-2
v_gene: TRBV28
CDR3aa: CASSLRGRGRGYTF

j_gene: TRBJ1-6
v_gene: TRBV4-3
CDR3aa: CASSQVAGKVGNSPLHF

j_gene: TRBJ2-7
v_gene: TRBV30
CDR3aa: CAWNPQGSYEQYF

j_gene: TRBJ1-1
v_gene: TRBV30
CDR3aa: CAWRGTGGFRAFF

j_gene: TRBJ2-3
v_gene: TRBV2
CDR3aa: CASRPLASTDTQYF

j_gene: TRBJ2-3
v_gene: TRBV27
CDR3aa: CASSFGRSTDTQYF

j_gene: TRBJ2-1
v_gene: TRBV10-2
CDR3aa: CASRRGGRSNNEQFF

j_gene: TRBJ2-7
v_gene: TRBV6-1
CDR3aa: CASSVAGQGHYEQYF

j_gene: TRBJ2-1
v_gene: TRBV30
CDR3aa: CAWSVRERGGLNEQFF

j_gene: TRBJ1-1
v_gene: TRBV7-8
CDR3aa: CASSLTGGYAEAFF

j_gene: TRBJ2-2
v_gene: TRBV6-6
CDR3aa: CASRVRDTGELFF

j_gene: TRBJ2-1
v_gene: TRBV4-2
CDR3aa: CASSQDGGRFSYEQFF

j_gene: TRBJ1-2
v_gene: TRBV6-6
CDR3aa: CASSLQGNYGYTF

j_gene: TRBJ1-1
v_gene: TRBV5-1
CDR3aa: CASSFQGYGTEAFF